This TCR beta chain was recovered during a study of blood T cell repertoires in COVID-19. Whole-study context: COVID-19 samples collected from the United States, Italy and Spain covered acute and convalescent phases. The cDNA or gDNA used as material had been derived from T cells, B-cell-depleted T cells, or PBMCs.

J was trimmed by 6 bases and V by 5 bases; bases with no gene match: 11. CDR3 length: 15 amino acids. CDR1 is MDHEN, CDR2 SYDVKM, per germline. In the study's own analysis: Amplification of reference gene primers was used by the study to estimate nucleated cell counts. Profiled with immunoSEQ multiplex PCR; TCRdb holds only in-frame clones, not every one. That table supplies the V and J calls and clone size; D and trimming were determined from the DNA. The data hold approximately 350,000 clones, with about 86% observed a single time. The TCR originated in a man younger than 40 with active or convalescent COVID-19. The gene calls are TRBV28 and TRBJ2-7; 9 bases align to TRBD1. The sequencing sample was made of peripheral blood. CDR3 DNA: TGTGCCAGCAGTCCCCGGACAGGGGTTCTCTCCGAGCAGTACTTC. It is translated as CASSPRTGVLSEQYF.